Listed below are T cell receptor beta chains from one sample, sequenced in a study of early T cells in non-severe SARS-CoV-2 infection. MiXCR was run by TCRdb on the 5' RACE reads, yielding one entry per CDR3 protein. This table holds about 50,000 distinct CDR3 sequences, under 7% found once. The sample here was whole blood, taken at baseline. Receptor source: an adult who was a healthcare worker with PCR-confirmed SARS-CoV-2 infection or an uninfected control (not recorded which). Each CDR3 is given with its conserved first and last residue. The D gene is left open where the match is weak. Size is omitted from some rows. Given values are once, few, many or a class for expanded clones.

V: TRBV20-1; J: TRBJ2-7; length: 14; size: few; D: TRBD1; DNA: TGCAGTGCTAGCCCGGATGGACAGGGCTACGAGCAGTACTTC; CDR3: CSASPDGQGYEQYF
V: TRBV20-1; J: TRBJ1-1; length: 14; size: many; D: TRBD1; DNA: TGCAGTGCTAGTTACAGGGGCCAGAACGCTGAAGCTTTCTTT; CDR3: CSASYRGQNAEAFF
V: TRBV2; J: TRBJ1-2; length: 14; size: NA; D: NA; DNA: TGTGCCAGCAGTGCTCGGGGCTCCAGTGGTGGCTACACCTTC; CDR3: CASSARGSSGGYTF
V: TRBV11-2; J: TRBJ1-1; length: 17; size: many; D: TRBD1; DNA: TGTGCCAGCAGCATGAACAGGGGGCGCGGGATTTATACTGAAGCTTTCTTT; CDR3: CASSMNRGRGIYTEAFF
V: TRBV7-9; J: TRBJ1-4; length: 12; size: NA; D: NA; DNA: TGTGCCGGTACTGGCGATAATGAAAAACTGTTTTTT; CDR3: CAGTGDNEKLFF
V: TRBV7-8; J: TRBJ1-6; length: 17; size: many; D: NA; DNA: TGTGCCAGCAGCTTTGAAGGAGGGAGCTCCTATAATTCACCCCTCCACTTT; CDR3: CASSFEGGSSYNSPLHF
V: TRBV7-2; J: TRBJ1-2; length: 13; size: many; D: NA; DNA: TGTGCCAGCAGCTTAGGGGGGTTCACTGGCTACACCTTC; CDR3: CASSLGGFTGYTF
V: TRBV3-1; J: TRBJ1-6; length: 16; size: many; D: TRBD1; DNA: TGTGCCAGCAGCCAAGACGTCGGGGCAGGGGGTTCACCCCTCCACTTT; CDR3: CASSQDVGAGGSPLHF
V: TRBV2; J: TRBJ2-1; length: 15; size: few; D: NA; DNA: TGTGCCAGCAGTGAATTGGTAGAGTTCTACAATGAGCAGTTCTTC; CDR3: CASSELVEFYNEQFF
V: TRBV6-6; J: TRBJ2-7; length: 15; size: many; D: NA; DNA: TGTGCCAGCAGCCACGGGGCAGGCCTGGGCTACGAGCAGTACTTC; CDR3: CASSHGAGLGYEQYF
V: TRBV9; J: TRBJ2-7; length: 15; size: NA; D: TRBD2; DNA: TGTGCCAGCAGCGGATTAGCGGGGGGACTCGGGGAGCAGTACTTC; CDR3: CASSGLAGGLGEQYF
V: TRBV7-2; J: TRBJ1-3; length: 16; size: few; D: NA; DNA: TGTGCCAGCAGCCGTTCGCGTACAGGGCGAGGAAACACCATATATTTT; CDR3: CASSRSRTGRGNTIYF
V: TRBV10-2; J: TRBJ1-1; length: 11; size: many; D: NA; DNA: TGCGCCAGCCGAGTGAACACTGAAGCTTTCTTT; CDR3: CASRVNTEAFF
V: TRBV7-9; J: TRBJ1-4; length: 14; size: many; D: NA; DNA: TGTGCCAGCAGCGGAGGGACGGCTAATGAAAAACTGTTTTTT; CDR3: CASSGGTANEKLFF
V: TRBV11-2; J: TRBJ1-4; length: 15; size: few; D: TRBD1; DNA: TGTGCCAGCAGCCCCGACAGGGGGCGAAGTGAAAAACTGTTTTTT; CDR3: CASSPDRGRSEKLFF
V: TRBV5-4; J: TRBJ2-3; length: 14; size: many; D: NA; DNA: TGTGCCAGCAGCTCCGGACTTTTGGGAGATACGCAGTATTTT; CDR3: CASSSGLLGDTQYF
V: TRBV7-2; J: TRBJ2-3; length: 16; size: NA; D: NA; DNA: TGTGCCAGCAGCCTCGAAGAAGGCGGTTTGACAGATACGCAGTATTTT; CDR3: CASSLEEGGLTDTQYF
V: TRBV11-2; J: TRBJ2-7; length: 13; size: NA; D: NA; DNA: TGTGCCAGCAGCTTATGGGTTATGAACGAGCAGTACTTC; CDR3: CASSLWVMNEQYF
V: TRBV6-2/TRBV6-3; J: TRBJ2-3; length: 14; size: many; D: TRBD2; DNA: TGTGCCAGCAGTCCGCCTAGCGGGGCAGATACGCAGTATTTT; CDR3: CASSPPSGADTQYF
V: TRBV7-9; J: TRBJ2-3; length: 13; size: few; D: NA; DNA: TGTGCCAGCAGAGGCTGGTCCACAGATACGCAGTATTTT; CDR3: CASRGWSTDTQYF
V: TRBV7-9; J: TRBJ1-4; length: 15; size: many; D: NA; DNA: TGTGCCAGCAGCCGCCCGACCTCAACTAATGAAAAACTGTTTTTT; CDR3: CASSRPTSTNEKLFF
V: TRBV29-1; J: TRBJ2-1; length: 13; size: many; D: NA; DNA: TGCAGCGTTGAAATTGCTTTTGGTAATGAGCAGTTCTTC; CDR3: CSVEIAFGNEQFF
V: TRBV5-4; J: TRBJ2-1; length: 17; size: NA; D: NA; DNA: TGTGCCAGCAGCTTGGGACCGCGGCTGAGCTCCTACAATGAGCAGTTCTTC; CDR3: CASSLGPRLSSYNEQFF
V: TRBV7-2; J: TRBJ1-5; length: 12; size: many; D: NA; DNA: TGTGCCAGCAGCGTCGCCAGAGGGGCCCAGCATTTT; CDR3: CASSVARGAQHF
V: TRBV19; J: TRBJ1-2; length: 11; size: many; D: NA; DNA: TGTGCCAGTAGGGACGCAAAAGGCTACACCTTC; CDR3: CASRDAKGYTF
V: TRBV11-2; J: TRBJ1-5; length: 15; size: many; D: NA; DNA: TGTGCCAGCAGCTTAGTTCCAGATAGCAATCAGCCCCAGCATTTT; CDR3: CASSLVPDSNQPQHF
V: TRBV27; J: TRBJ2-3; length: 17; size: NA; D: TRBD2; DNA: TGTGCCAGCAGTTTGGTAGCGGGGGCCTTTAGCACAGATACGCAGTATTTT; CDR3: CASSLVAGAFSTDTQYF
V: TRBV4-2; J: TRBJ1-1; length: 13; size: many; D: NA; DNA: TGTGCCAGCACCCAGGGATTGAACACTGAAGCTTTCTTT; CDR3: CASTQGLNTEAFF
V: TRBV11-3; J: TRBJ2-3; length: 11; size: NA; D: NA; DNA: TGTGCCAGCAGCTTTCAAGATACGCAGTATTTT; CDR3: CASSFQDTQYF